Below are 27 T cell receptor beta chains sequenced from a single sample in a study of PD-L1 blockade in urothelial cancer (dated by TCRdb to between 2016 and 2019). The library was built by means of the immunoSEQ multiplex PCR assay. TCRdb took over this immuneACCESS table, retaining in-frame rearrangements with V and J assigned. Such tables are incomplete; in checked studies, under half of the missing clones stem from an unresolved V gene, and the remainder is unexplained. The sample table lists approximately 46,000 clones, roughly 77% of them with a count of one. 2.5% to 3% of the sample is held by the ten biggest clonotypes. The sample was PBMCs, taken around atezolizumab (anti-PD-L1) treatment. Every receptor here comes from a man aged 70 or older with urothelial cancer.

Ten or more counts support this clone. The J gene is TRBJ2-3, the V gene TRBV4-3, with 8 bases aligning to TRBD1. The CDR3 length is 14 residues. Germline CDR1 is LGHNA and CDR2 is YSLEER. V shed 3 bases, J shed 4 bases, and the junction held 3 bases outside the gene matches. DNA of the CDR3: TGCGCCAGCAGCCAGGACAGGGCTTCAGATACGCAGTATTTT. Residues: CASSQDRASDTQYF.

The genes are TRBV2 and TRBJ2-7; tentatively, D is TRBD2 (5 bases). Trimming removed 7 bases from V and 2 bases from J, with 15 bases in between. This CDR3 comprises 14 residues. Germline CDR1 SNHLY, CDR2 FYNNEI. CDR3 residues: CASTPPGRPYEQYF. Here the CDR3 DNA reads TGTGCCAGCACCCCGCCGGGGAGACCCTACGAGCAGTACTTC.

The rearrangement uses TRBV11-3 and TRBJ2-1; 8 nucleotides align to TRBD2. CDR1 is SGHNT, CDR2 YENEEA, per germline. The CDR3 runs 13 residues. The J segment lost 9 bases and the V segment lost 1 base, leaving 2 bases of the junction unmatched. The CDR3 DNA is TGTGCCAGCAGCTTAGCGGGAGGGGGTGAGCAGTTCTTC. Translating it yields CASSLAGGGEQFF.

This clone has a single count. The chain couples TRBV7-2 to TRBJ2-3; 7 bases align to TRBD1. There are 14 residues in the CDR3. CDR1 is SGHTA and CDR2 is FQGNSA in the germline V gene. Germline trimming cut 2 bases from V and 4 bases from J; bases unmatched to any gene: 3. The DNA for the CDR3 is TGTGCCAGCAGCTTAAGACAGGGCTCAGATACGCAGTATTTT. Its protein product is CASSLRQGSDTQYF.

The CDR3 is CASSLGQGAYEQYF. The CDR3 DNA follows: TGTGCCAGCAGCCTGGGACAGGGGGCCTACGAGCAGTACTTC. The chain joins TRBV7-2 to TRBJ2-7, with 11 bases identical to TRBD1. The CDR3 length is 14 residues. Germline CDR1 reads SGHTA; CDR2 reads FQGNSA. V shed 5 bases, J shed 2 bases, and the junction held 2 bases outside the gene matches.

The J gene is TRBJ1-1, the V gene TRBV27; 9 bases align to TRBD1. Trimming removed 4 bases from V and 0 bases from J; junction bases left unmatched: 9. CDR1 is MNHEY, CDR2 SMNVEV, per germline (reference sequence). The CDR3 loop spans 17 amino acids. CDR3 in DNA: TGTGCCAGCAGTTCGCCGGGACAGGGAGGGGTGAACACTGAAGCTTTCTTT. It encodes CASSSPGQGGVNTEAFF.

The table lists this clone with a count of one. The chain has TRBV9 and TRBJ1-2; 9 bases are shared with TRBD1. The CDR3 is 16 residues long. V lost 0 bases and J lost 3; bases outside the gene matches: 6. In germline, CDR1 is SGDLS, CDR2 YYNGEE. The CDR3 reads CASSVGGRTGDYGYTF. The CDR3 region has the DNA TGTGCCAGCAGCGTAGGGGGCCGGACAGGGGACTATGGCTACACCTTC. The full variable domain, with the rest looked up from reference TRBV9 and TRBJ1-2, is DSGVTQTPKHLITATGQRVTLRCSPRSGDLSVYWYQQSLDQGLQFLIQYYNGEERAKGNILERFSAQQFPDLHSELNLSSLELGDSALYFCASSVGGRTGDYGYTFGSGTRLTVV.

V is TRBV7-9 and J is TRBJ2-7; TRBD2 aligns across 8 bases. CDR1 is SEHNR, CDR2 FQNEAQ, per germline (reference sequence). There are 12 residues in the CDR3. V shed 4 bases and J 5 bases; nucleotides not matched to a gene: 1. The CDR3 is CASSSRGDEQYF. In nucleotides, the CDR3 is TGTGCCAGCAGCTCGCGGGGGGACGAGCAGTACTTC.

This clone was seen a few times. This rearrangement joins TRBV27 to TRBJ2-6; unclear D gene. Germline lookup yields CDR1 MNHEY and CDR2 SMNVEV (reference sequence). V was cut by 2 bases and J by 0 bases, with 11 bases left in between. This CDR3 comprises 17 residues. CDR3 sequence reads: CASSLRLLHSGANVLTF. The CDR3 DNA sequence: TGTGCCAGCAGTTTAAGACTTCTACACTCTGGGGCCAACGTCCTGACTTTC.

V gene TRBV10-3 combines with J gene TRBJ2-1; 14 bases are shared with TRBD2. Looked up from germline, CDR1 is ENHRY and CDR2 is SYGVKD. The length of the CDR3 is 15 residues. Trimming removed 2 bases from V and 10 bases from J; junction bases left unmatched: 4. The CDR3 sequence is CAISEGTSGSFEQFF. DNA for the CDR3: TGTGCCATCAGTGAGGGGACTAGCGGGAGTTTCGAGCAGTTCTTC.

The J gene is TRBJ2-5, the V gene TRBV5-1; weak D call: TRBD1 (5 bases). This CDR3 contains 14 residues. Germline CDR1 reads SGHRS; CDR2 reads YFSETQ. Trimming stripped 6 bases from V and 4 bases from J, with 16 bases between. The CDR3, as DNA: TGCGCCAGCACCCCCGGCAGGGTCGGAGAGACCCAGTACTTC. Its protein is CASTPGRVGETQYF.

The J gene is TRBJ1-1, the V gene TRBV29-1; the D is unclear. The V gene's germline CDR1 is SQVTM and CDR2 ANQGSEA. The CDR3 loop spans 11 amino acids. Trimming cost V 6 bases and J 1 base, with 6 bases left between them. CDR3 sequence reads: CSVRGNTEAFF. Written as DNA, the CDR3 is TGCAGCGTGAGAGGGAACACTGAAGCTTTCTTT.

The chain combines TRBV27 with TRBJ2-7; 8 positions match TRBD1. J was trimmed by 0 bases and V by 8 bases; bases with no gene match: 12. The CDR3 covers 16 residues. The germline gives CDR1 MNHEY, CDR2 SMNVEV (reference sequence). This CDR3 is CASLNRTGTSSYEQYF. For the CDR3, the DNA is TGTGCCAGCCTGAATCGGACAGGGACAAGCTCCTACGAGCAGTACTTC.

The J gene is TRBJ2-2, the V gene TRBV19; no reliable D call. The CDR3 has 14 residues. Trimming shortened V by 4 bases and J by 5 bases, and 11 bases separated the two germline ends. Germline loops: CDR1 LNHDA, CDR2 SQIVND (reference sequence). The CDR3 DNA is TGTGCCAGTAGTACATCACCCGGGACCGGGGAGCTGTTTTTT. Encoded protein: CASSTSPGTGELFF.

V is TRBV28 and J is TRBJ2-1; D is perhaps TRBD1 (6 bases). CDR3 size: 12 residues. V lost 10 bases and J lost 6, with 13 bases in between. CDR1 and CDR2 from the germline V gene are MDHEN and SYDVKM. The DNA of the CDR3 is TGTGCCACCGAGGACAGCCTCAATGAGCAGTTCTTC. Its translation is CATEDSLNEQFF.

The chain links TRBV5-4 to TRBJ2-3; tentative D call: TRBD1 (7 bases). This CDR3 is 14 amino acids long. Trimming pared 4 bases from V and 5 bases from J, leaving 14 bases between. Germline V gives CDR1 SGHNT, CDR2 YYREEE (reference sequence). The CDR3: CASSRTTGEDTQYF. The CDR3 DNA follows: TGTGCCAGCAGCCGGACTACAGGGGAAGATACGCAGTATTTT.

This clone was observed a handful of times. The chain recombines TRBV19 with TRBJ2-7, with D tentatively TRBD2 (6 bases). V was clipped by 5 bases and J by 1 base, with 15 bases between them. CDR1 is LNHDA and CDR2 is SQIVND in the germline V gene (reference sequence). This CDR3 comprises 15 residues. The CDR3 DNA reads as TGTGCCAGTAGTGCAGGTCCCCGGGAGTCCTACGAGCAGTACTTC. Its translation: CASSAGPRESYEQYF.

This chain connects TRBV4-3 to TRBJ1-1, with D possibly being TRBD1 (5 bases). The V end was cut by 0 bases, the J end by 2 bases, with 7 bases between. CDR1 and CDR2 (germline): LGHNA, YSLEER. This CDR3 comprises 14 residues. The DNA for the CDR3 is TGCGCCAGCAGCCAAGAGGGGGGAAACACTGAAGCTTTCTTT. It codes for CASSQEGGNTEAFF.

The V gene is TRBV7-9, the J gene TRBJ2-7; 10 positions agree with TRBD1. Germline lookup yields CDR1 SEHNR and CDR2 FQNEAQ (reference sequence). This CDR3 has 17 residues. V lost 2 bases, J lost 0 bases, and 7 bases stayed unmatched. The CDR3 coding sequence is TGTGCCAGCAGCTTAACAACCGGGACAGGGGACTCCTACGAGCAGTACTTC. Its protein product is CASSLTTGTGDSYEQYF.

V is TRBV7-8 and J is TRBJ2-5, with 11 bases identical to TRBD1. CDR3 length: 16 amino acids. The germline gives CDR1 SGHVS, CDR2 FQNEAQ. The V and J ends lost 4 bases and 4 bases, in that order; junction bases with no gene match: 8. This chain's CDR3 is CASSSRDRGGAETQYF. The CDR3 DNA sequence: TGTGCCAGCAGCTCACGGGACAGGGGGGGGGCAGAGACCCAGTACTTC.

This chain connects TRBV27 to TRBJ2-7; 9 bases map to TRBD1. From germline, CDR1 is MNHEY and CDR2 SMNVEV (reference sequence). The CDR3 extends over 15 amino acids. V lost 2 bases and J lost 2; bases outside the gene matches: 4. CDR3 sequence reads: CASSLGGTGTYEQYF. Here the CDR3 DNA reads TGTGCCAGCAGTTTAGGCGGGACAGGGACCTACGAGCAGTACTTC.

The CDR3 sequence: CASSRPGPETQYF. DNA for the CDR3: TGTGCCAGCAGTCGTCCAGGCCCAGAGACCCAGTACTTC. This sequence joins TRBV6-5 and TRBJ2-5, with D unclear. The CDR3 has 13 amino acids. V shed 5 bases and J shed 4 bases, with 11 bases lying between them. Germline V lookup: CDR1 MNHEY, CDR2 SVGAGI.

V usage is TRBV27 and J usage is TRBJ1-5, with 7 bases fitting TRBD1. The germline V gene encodes CDR1 MNHEY and CDR2 SMNVEV (reference sequence). The V and J ends lost 6 bases and 4 bases, in that order; junction bases with no gene match: 3. The CDR3 totals 13 residues. The CDR3 nucleotides are TGTGCCAGCAGGGACAGGTGGAATCAGCCCCAGCATTTT. Protein: CASRDRWNQPQHF.

This chain joins TRBV6-6 and TRBJ2-7; no firm D call. The CDR3 is made up of 12 amino acids. Trimming took 4 bases from V and 3 from J, leaving 7 bases between them. Looked up from germline, CDR1 is MNHNY and CDR2 is SVGAGI (reference sequence). CDR3 in DNA: TGTGCCAGCAGTTCGTCCTACTACGAGCAGTACTTC. It encodes CASSSSYYEQYF.

The genes are TRBV11-2 and TRBJ2-3; TRBD1 aligns across 7 bases. The CDR3 contains 15 residues. The V and J ends lost 2 bases and 1 base, in that order; junction bases with no gene match: 3. CDR1 SGHAT and CDR2 FQNNGV come from the germline V gene. The DNA for the CDR3 is TGTGCCAGCAGCTTACGAGGGACAGGCACAGATACGCAGTATTTT. Amino acid sequence: CASSLRGTGTDTQYF.

The DNA for the CDR3 is TGTGCCAGCAGTTACGCGGGGGGCTATCCCTCCTACGAGCAGTACTTC. The encoded protein is CASSYAGGYPSYEQYF. This chain uses TRBV7-9 with TRBJ2-7; 8 bases match TRBD2. V lost 6 bases and J lost 0; bases outside the gene matches: 10. CDR1 and CDR2 from the germline V gene are SEHNR and FQNEAQ (reference sequence). The CDR3 is 16 amino acids.

The CDR3 sequence is CASSPGTGGYSGELFF. DNA of the CDR3: TGTGCCAGCAGTCCCGGGACAGGGGGCTATTCCGGGGAGCTGTTTTTT. The rearrangement uses TRBV28 and TRBJ2-2, with 12 bases identical to TRBD1. The V and J ends lost 5 bases and 6 bases, in that order; junction bases with no gene match: 7. Germline CDR1 is MDHEN and CDR2 is SYDVKM. The CDR3 is 16 amino acids. Based on the CDR3 plus reference TRBV28 and TRBJ2-2, the full variable domain is DVKVTQSSRYLVKRTGEKVFLECVQDMDHENMFWYRQDPGLGLRLIYFSYDVKMKEKGDIPEGYSVSREKKERFSLILESASTNQTSMYLCASSPGTGGYSGELFFGEGSRLTVL.